The 31 T cell receptor beta chains given below trace back to one sample, sequenced in a study of cytotoxic CD8 clonotypes in ibrutinib-treated CLL. Sequencing was performed with immunoSEQ multiplex PCR; in TCRdb, only in-frame clones are kept and a portion is missing. The sample includes about 200,000 clones, about three quarters of them seen just once. The sequences come from PBMCs, collected after 12 months of ibrutinib treatment. These receptors all stem from a human donor with chronic lymphocytic leukemia.

About this clone itself: A read error may account for a junction end that differs from germline. This rearrangement joins TRBV7-7 to TRBJ2-1; perhaps TRBD2 as D (6 bases). This CDR3 has 13 amino acids. CDR1 is SSHAT and CDR2 is FNYEAQ in the germline V gene (reference sequence). Written as DNA, the CDR3 is TGTGCTAGCAGCTTAGCGGTTTGGACTCAGCAGTTCTTC. Protein sequence: CASSLAVWTQQFF.

The chain uses TRBV13 and TRBJ2-3; D may be TRBD1 or TRBD2 (5 bases each). CDR1 is PRHDT and CDR2 is FYEKMQ in the germline V gene (reference sequence). V lost 2 bases and J lost 2, with 14 bases in between. The CDR3 has 16 residues. CDR3 sequence: CASSLREGTLTDTQYF. In nucleotides, the CDR3 is TGTGCCAGCAGCTTACGAGAGGGGACCCTCACAGATACGCAGTATTTT.

CDR3 sequence (DNA): TGTGCCAGCAGTCACTGGACAGGAACCTACGAGCAGTACTTC. It codes for CASSHWTGTYEQYF. This chain uses TRBV6-6 with TRBJ2-7; TRBD1 aligns across 7 bases. V lost 5 bases, J lost 2 bases, and 6 bases stayed unmatched. The length of the CDR3 is 14 residues. Germline CDR1 MNHNY, CDR2 SVGAGI (reference sequence).

The CDR3 loop is CSVGRHPEQYF. CDR3 nucleotide sequence: TGCAGCGTTGGCCGGCATCCCGAGCAGTACTTC. This chain connects TRBV29-1 to TRBJ2-7; D unresolved. Germline loops: CDR1 SQVTM, CDR2 ANQGSEA. CDR3 length: 11 residues. Between the trimmed V and J ends, which lost 4 bases and 6 bases, there was a span of 10 bases.

J is TRBJ2-1 and V is TRBV9, with TRBD2 matching 7 bases. Germline V gene data show CDR1 as SGDLS and CDR2 as YYNGEE. V lost 0 bases to trimming and J lost 7 bases; unmatched junction nucleotides: 4. The CDR3 runs 14 residues. The CDR3 region has the DNA TGTGCCAGCAGCGTAGCGGGAGGTTGGAATGAGCAGTTCTTC. Its translation: CASSVAGGWNEQFF.

This clone was detected once. The chain is built from TRBV7-9 and TRBJ2-2; D might be TRBD2 (5 bases). Germline CDR1 and CDR2: SEHNR and FQNEAQ (reference sequence). Trimming took off 3 bases at V and 4 bases at J, with 15 bases between the two ends. This CDR3 contains 16 residues. CDR3 loop: CASSFQAGASTGELFF. The CDR3 DNA sequence: TGTGCCAGCAGCTTCCAGGCGGGTGCGAGCACCGGGGAGCTGTTTTTT.

V is TRBV9 and J is TRBJ2-7, with 7 positions matching TRBD1. Germline V lookup: CDR1 SGDLS, CDR2 YYNGEE. J lost 1 base, V lost 4 bases, and 8 bases had no gene match. This CDR3 comprises 15 residues. CDR3 nucleotide sequence: TGTGCCAGCAGCCGGGGACAGCTATATTCCTACGAGCAGTACTTC. Protein: CASSRGQLYSYEQYF.

The V call is TRBV7-2, the J call TRBJ2-2; the D is unclear. The CDR3 totals 16 residues. Trimming took off 5 bases at V and 6 bases at J, with 19 bases between the two ends. Germline values: CDR1 SGHTA, CDR2 FQGNSA. CDR3 DNA: TGTGCCAGCAGCCAAGGGTCGTTAAGGACCGCCGGGGAGCTGTTTTTT. It encodes CASSQGSLRTAGELFF.

The chain couples TRBV18 to TRBJ1-5; TRBD1 might be the D (5 bases). Per the germline V gene, CDR1 is KGHSH and CDR2 is LQKENI. CDR3 length: 12 residues. V was pared by 4 bases and J by 11 bases, with 12 bases between. CDR3 sequence (DNA): TGTGCCAGCTCACGGGGGATAGGAGCCCAGCATTTT. Its translation: CASSRGIGAQHF.

The chain carries TRBV7-2 and TRBJ1-2, with TRBD1 as a possible D gene (5 bases). The ends were cut back, 7 bases at V and 5 bases at J, with 26 bases in the middle. Looked up from germline, CDR1 is SGHTA and CDR2 is FQGNSA. The CDR3 consists of 17 residues. The CDR3 here is CASILSIGHRREYGYTF. In DNA, the CDR3 is TGTGCCAGCATCCTATCTATAGGACACAGGAGGGAATATGGCTACACCTTC.

The CDR3 sequence is CASSSPDAYNSPLHF. CDR3 coding DNA: TGTGCCAGCAGTTCCCCAGATGCCTATAATTCACCCCTCCACTTT. The chain employs TRBV27 and TRBJ1-6; no definite D call. Germline V CDR1 and CDR2: MNHEY, SMNVEV (reference sequence). This CDR3 is built from 15 residues. The V gene lost 4 bases and the J gene lost 2 bases, with 9 bases spanning the gap.

The chain is built from TRBV30 and TRBJ2-7; D uncertain. The CDR3 extends over 13 amino acids. Looked up from germline, CDR1 is GTSNPN and CDR2 is SVGIG (reference sequence). Trimming pared 2 bases from V and 6 bases from J, leaving 14 bases between. CDR3 DNA: TGTGCCTGGAGTTCAAATCCGGGCGGCGAGCAGTACTTC. Translating it yields CAWSSNPGGEQYF.

The V call is TRBV28, the J call TRBJ1-2; TRBD1 might be the D (6 bases). CDR3 length: 13 residues. V was shortened by 8 bases and J by 11 bases, with 21 bases between the two germline ends. Germline V CDR1 and CDR2: MDHEN, SYDVKM. The CDR3 nucleotides are TGTGCCAGCGTGGGGGGGGCTCCGGTCAGGTACACCTTC. Amino acids: CASVGGAPVRYTF.

J is TRBJ1-1 and V is TRBV7-3, with TRBD1 matching over 7 bases. V lost 5 bases and J lost 1; bases outside the gene matches: 4. Germline CDR1 reads SGHTA; CDR2 reads FQGTGA. This CDR3 region has 14 residues. The CDR3 DNA reads TGTGCCAGCAGCCAGGGACAGCCGAACACTGAAGCTTTCTTT. Amino acid sequence: CASSQGQPNTEAFF.

The genes are TRBV9 and TRBJ2-3; D gene uncertain. This CDR3 comprises 13 residues. The ends were cut back, 0 bases at V and 4 bases at J, with 6 bases in the middle. Germline CDR1 SGDLS, CDR2 YYNGEE. The CDR3 DNA follows: TGTGCCAGCAGCGTAGCTTCGTCAGATACGCAGTATTTT. Translation: CASSVASSDTQYF.

V gene TRBV30 combines with J gene TRBJ1-3, with D possibly being TRBD1 (5 bases). The germline gives CDR1 GTSNPN, CDR2 SVGIG (reference sequence). This CDR3 has 17 residues. The germline V and J ends were trimmed by 3 bases and 0 bases, with 18 bases remaining between them. This CDR3 is CAWSRPGQGASGNTIYF. CDR3 bases: TGTGCCTGGAGCCGCCCCGGGCAGGGTGCCTCTGGAAACACCATATATTTT.

The chain joins TRBV5-1 to TRBJ2-5; possible D gene TRBD2, 5 bases. Trimming pared 0 bases from V and 6 bases from J, leaving 12 bases between. The CDR3 consists of 14 residues. CDR1 is SGHRS, CDR2 YFSETQ, per germline. The CDR3 reads CASSLDLAMQTQYF. As DNA, the CDR3 is TGCGCCAGCAGCTTGGATCTAGCAATGCAGACCCAGTACTTC.

The rearrangement links TRBV6-5 to TRBJ2-2, with D perhaps TRBD1 (6 bases). Germline V gene data show CDR1 as MNHEY and CDR2 as SVGAGI. This CDR3 contains 15 residues. Between the trimmed V and J ends, which lost 10 bases and 4 bases, there was a span of 19 bases. The CDR3 DNA follows: TGTGCCACACGACCTCCAGGGGCGCTCACCGGGGAGCTGTTTTTT. This sequence encodes CATRPPGALTGELFF.

This sequence joins TRBV30 and TRBJ2-7; D assignment may be TRBD1 or TRBD2 (6 bases each). The CDR3 has 15 residues. The V gene lost 6 bases and the J gene lost 0 bases, with 18 bases spanning the gap. Germline V gene sequence: CDR1 GTSNPN, CDR2 SVGIG (reference sequence). The CDR3 bases are TGTGCCTGCAAAGATAGGGGGGCCAGCTCCTACGAGCAGTACTTC. It yields the protein CACKDRGASSYEQYF.

This rearrangement joins TRBV19 to TRBJ2-7; 10 bases agree with TRBD2. The length of the CDR3 is 16 residues. Trimming cost V 3 bases and J 5 bases; bases outside gene matches: 10. Germline V gene lookup returns CDR1 LNHDA and CDR2 SQIVND (reference sequence). CDR3 sequence reads: CASSIPAGGPFHEQYF. The CDR3 nucleotides read TGTGCCAGTAGTATCCCAGCGGGAGGGCCCTTCCACGAGCAGTACTTC.

The V call is TRBV28, the J call TRBJ1-1; no definite D call. This CDR3 contains 14 residues. V was cut by 3 bases and J by 5 bases, with 13 bases left in between. Germline CDR1 reads MDHEN; CDR2 reads SYDVKM. The CDR3, as DNA: TGTGCCAGCAGTTTTACGGTTCTACGGACTGAAGCTTTCTTT. Translating it yields CASSFTVLRTEAFF.

This chain joins TRBV7-9 and TRBJ2-6; a possible D gene is TRBD2 (6 bases). V shed 2 bases and J shed 4 bases, with 9 bases lying between them. This CDR3 region has 15 residues. The germline gives CDR1 SEHNR, CDR2 FQNEAQ (reference sequence). The CDR3 protein is CASSLRGRGANVLTF. Written as DNA, the CDR3 is TGTGCCAGCAGCTTACGGGGGAGAGGGGCCAACGTCCTGACTTTC.

The rearrangement links TRBV9 to TRBJ2-3; D possibly corresponds to TRBD2 (5 bases). This CDR3 has 12 amino acids. The V and J ends lost 4 bases and 6 bases respectively, with 9 bases between them. CDR1 and CDR2 (germline): SGDLS, YYNGEE. The CDR3 loop reads CASSHGEDTQYF. The CDR3 nucleotides read TGTGCCAGCAGCCATGGGGAGGATACGCAGTATTTT.

The rearrangement joins TRBV27 to TRBJ1-1, with D tentatively TRBD1 (6 bases). The V gene lost 6 bases and the J gene lost 5 bases, with 22 bases spanning the gap. The germline V gene has CDR1 MNHEY and CDR2 SMNVEV (reference sequence). The CDR3 loop spans 16 amino acids. The CDR3 bases are TGTGCCAGCAGCCGTACCTCGACAGGAGGGTCGACTGAAGCTTTCTTT. Encoded protein: CASSRTSTGGSTEAFF.

The chain has TRBV30 and TRBJ1-3; no definite D call. The germline V gene encodes CDR1 GTSNPN and CDR2 SVGIG (reference sequence). V lost 5 bases and J 4 bases, leaving 15 bases between the germline ends. This CDR3 has 14 residues. The CDR3 DNA reads TGTGCCTGGTGCTATTCCCTGACAGGAAACACCATATATTTT. Encoded protein: CAWCYSLTGNTIYF.

The V and J genes are TRBV4-2 and TRBJ2-1, with TRBD1 matching over 8 bases. Trimming took 1 base from V and 8 from J; bases not matched to a gene: 7. The V gene's germline CDR1 is LGHNA and CDR2 YNFKEQ. The CDR3 contains 15 residues. The CDR3 is CASSQVAQGAYEQFF. For the CDR3, the DNA is TGTGCCAGCAGCCAAGTAGCGCAGGGGGCCTATGAGCAGTTCTTC.

The chain employs TRBV2 and TRBJ1-2; tentatively, D is TRBD1 (6 bases). The V gene lost 0 bases and the J gene lost 8 bases, with 16 bases spanning the gap. The CDR3 sequence is 15 residues long. Germline CDR1 SNHLY, CDR2 FYNNEI. Here the CDR3 DNA reads TGTGCCAGCAGTGAAGCGTGGCAGGGGAGGGGCGGCTACACCTTC. Amino acids: CASSEAWQGRGGYTF.

This clone was observed a single time. The chain joins TRBV28 to TRBJ2-7; TRBD2 is a possible D gene (5 bases). CDR3 length: 12 amino acids. V gave up 8 bases and J gave up 7 bases, with 15 bases separating them. The germline CDR1 and CDR2 sequences are MDHEN and SYDVKM. The CDR3 sequence is CASARASYEQYF. The CDR3, as DNA: TGTGCCAGCGCGAGGGCATCGTATGAGCAGTACTTC.

The chain employs TRBV5-1 and TRBJ2-7, with 7 positions matching TRBD2. Per the germline V gene, CDR1 is SGHRS and CDR2 is YFSETQ. V dropped 4 bases and J dropped 2; count of bases not matched to a gene: 9. This CDR3 spans 15 amino acids. CDR3 loop: CASSERDQRPYEQYF. For the CDR3, the DNA is TGCGCCAGCAGCGAGCGGGATCAACGACCCTACGAGCAGTACTTC.

This chain uses TRBV4-2 with TRBJ1-4; D unresolved. Trimming took 0 bases from V and 6 from J, leaving 17 bases between them. Germline V gives CDR1 LGHNA, CDR2 YNFKEQ. The CDR3 sequence is 17 residues long. In DNA, the CDR3 is TGTGCCAGCAGCCAAGATCAGGCACAAATAAGACATGAAAAACTGTTTTTT. This encodes CASSQDQAQIRHEKLFF.

V and J are TRBV6-5 and TRBJ1-1, with 7 nucleotides matching TRBD1. Per the germline V gene, CDR1 is MNHEY and CDR2 is SVGAGI. V was clipped by 7 bases and J by 0 bases; unmatched bases: 8. The CDR3 extends over 15 amino acids. The CDR3 region is CASIMTGNMNTEAFF. Here the CDR3 DNA reads TGTGCCAGCATCATGACAGGGAACATGAACACTGAAGCTTTCTTT.